Below, 30 T cell receptor beta chains from the same sample are listed, as sequenced in a study of blood T cell repertoires in COVID-19. Profiled with immunoSEQ multiplex PCR; TCRdb holds only in-frame clones, not every one. This table has 300,000 to 350,000 clones, roughly 87% appearing once. Sequenced sample: peripheral blood. All receptors come from a man between 18 and 29 years old with active or convalescent COVID-19.

The V call is TRBV19, the J call TRBJ1-4; D is unresolved. The CDR3 has 13 amino acids. The germline V and J ends were trimmed by 6 bases and 8 bases, with 13 bases remaining between them. Germline CDR1 and CDR2: LNHDA and SQIVND (reference sequence). The CDR3, as DNA: TGTGCCAGTAGACGGTTAGGCGGGGAAAAACTGTTTTTT. Encoded protein: CASRRLGGEKLFF.

The rearrangement uses TRBV6-5 and TRBJ1-6; D remains unclear. Germline lookup yields CDR1 MNHEY and CDR2 SVGAGI. The germline V and J ends were trimmed by 7 bases and 7 bases, with 8 bases remaining between them. The CDR3 has 12 residues. CDR3 sequence reads: CASTSGNSPLHF. The DNA of the CDR3 is TGTGCCAGCACTTCGGGAAATTCACCCCTCCACTTT.

This chain uses TRBV5-1 with TRBJ1-4; 9 bases map to TRBD1. The CDR3 spans 15 residues. Germline V CDR1 and CDR2: SGHRS, YFSETQ. Trimming took 3 bases from V and 8 from J; bases not matched to a gene: 8. The DNA for the CDR3 is TGCGCCAGCAGCTCTTCTGGGACAGGGACGGAAAAACTGTTTTTT. Translating gives CASSSSGTGTEKLFF.

V is TRBV28 and J is TRBJ2-2; D gene unclear. With 9 bases removed from V and 2 bases from J, the gap between germline ends came to 16 bases. This CDR3 spans 15 amino acids. The germline CDR1 and CDR2 sequences are MDHEN and SYDVKM. The CDR3 loop is CASYFRRINTGELFF. CDR3 in DNA: TGTGCCAGTTATTTTCGGCGGATCAACACCGGGGAGCTGTTTTTT. Complete variable domain (other parts from reference TRBV28 and TRBJ2-2): DVKVTQSSRYLVKRTGEKVFLECVQDMDHENMFWYRQDPGLGLRLIYFSYDVKMKEKGDIPEGYSVSREKKERFSLILESASTNQTSMYLCASYFRRINTGELFFGEGSRLTVL.

The V call is TRBV4-3, the J call TRBJ2-6, with D possibly being TRBD2 (5 bases). The CDR3 is 17 residues long. Germline loops: CDR1 LGHNA, CDR2 YSLEER. The V gene lost 1 base and the J gene lost 0 bases, with 10 bases spanning the gap. For the CDR3, the DNA is TGCGCCAGCAGCCAAGTGCTAGCTCGCTCTGGGGCCAACGTCCTGACTTTC. Translation gives CASSQVLARSGANVLTF.

This clone was counted between two and nine times. The identical CDR3 is also encoded by other nucleotide sequences in the sample. The gene calls are TRBV5-4 and TRBJ2-7, with a possible D match to TRBD1 (6 bases). Trimming cost V 2 bases and J 4 bases, with 7 bases left between them. There are 12 residues in the CDR3. Germline V CDR1 and CDR2: SGHNT, YYREEE (reference sequence). The CDR3 DNA reads TGTGCCAGCAGCTTAGGGGGTTACGAGCAGTACTTC. As protein: CASSLGGYEQYF.

This clone has only a few counts. The genes are TRBV6-1 and TRBJ1-4; D is uncertain. Trimming removed 1 base from V and 7 bases from J, with 13 bases in between. Germline V gene sequence: CDR1 MNHNS, CDR2 SASEGT. The CDR3 runs 15 residues. In DNA, the CDR3 is TGTGCCAGCAGTGAAGTTGGAGGGTCGGGTGAAAAACTGTTTTTT. Amino acids: CASSEVGGSGEKLFF.

The chain couples TRBV28 to TRBJ2-3; 7 bases map to TRBD2. Germline CDR1 MDHEN, CDR2 SYDVKM. The CDR3 totals 20 residues. With 6 bases clipped from V and 0 bases from J, the junction kept 21 bases outside the gene matches. The chain's CDR3 is CASSMQGGTFSETSTDTQYF. The CDR3 DNA is TGTGCCAGCAGCATGCAGGGAGGGACGTTCTCGGAAACTAGCACAGATACGCAGTATTTT.

The chain links TRBV6-1 to TRBJ1-4, with D tentatively TRBD1 (5 bases). Looked up from germline, CDR1 is MNHNS and CDR2 is SASEGT. Trimming removed 3 bases at V and 2 bases at J, with 13 bases between. The CDR3 loop spans 16 amino acids. CDR3 in DNA: TGTGCCAGCAGTGATTTAAGCAGGGTTACTAATGAAAAACTGTTTTTT. It translates to CASSDLSRVTNEKLFF.

This clone was detected many times. The CDR3 DNA follows: TGTGCCAGCAGCTTAACGGGACAGGGGGCCTACGAGCAGTACTTC. Its translation is CASSLTGQGAYEQYF. The chain is built from TRBV7-2 and TRBJ2-7; 11 nucleotides line up with TRBD1. V trimming: 2 bases; J trimming: 2 bases; junction bases outside the gene matches: 2. CDR1 and CDR2 from the germline V gene are SGHTA and FQGNSA. The CDR3 covers 15 residues.

In this sample, this clone turned up a few times. The chain employs TRBV6-5 and TRBJ2-4; possible D gene TRBD2, 5 bases. The CDR3 is 15 amino acids. V was trimmed by 11 bases and J by 0 bases, leaving 17 bases between them. From germline, CDR1 is MNHEY and CDR2 SVGAGI. CDR3 in DNA: TGTGCCTCCTCAGGCCCCGAGGGAGCCAAAAACATTCAGTACTTC. Encoded protein: CASSGPEGAKNIQYF.

The chain carries TRBV7-9 and TRBJ2-3; perhaps TRBD2 as D (5 bases). This CDR3 contains 14 residues. Trimming took off 3 bases at V and 4 bases at J, with 11 bases between the two ends. Germline CDR1 reads SEHNR; CDR2 reads FQNEAQ (reference sequence). The CDR3 region has the DNA TGTGCCAGCAGCTTCGGGAAGGACGCAGATACGCAGTATTTT. It is translated as CASSFGKDADTQYF.

The chain is built from TRBV28 and TRBJ2-1, with 8 bases lining up with TRBD1. Germline V CDR1 and CDR2: MDHEN, SYDVKM. This CDR3 is built from 14 residues. V gave up 2 bases and J gave up 7 bases; unmatched junction bases: 4. CDR3 protein: CASSLIQGVNEQFF. As DNA, the CDR3 is TGTGCCAGCAGTTTAATACAGGGGGTTAATGAGCAGTTCTTC.

The V gene is TRBV6-5, the J gene TRBJ2-3, with 10 bases lining up with TRBD2. Germline V gene data show CDR1 as MNHEY and CDR2 as SVGAGI. V shed 2 bases, J shed 3 bases, and the junction held 5 bases outside the gene matches. The CDR3 covers 16 residues. CDR3 DNA: TGTGCCAGCAGTTACATGAAGCGGGGGGGGACAGATACGCAGTATTTT. Translating gives CASSYMKRGGTDTQYF.

The chain joins TRBV21-1 to TRBJ1-1; the table's TRBD1 call for D was not verified on the DNA. TRBV21-1 is labeled a pseudogene. The CDR3 sequence is 15 residues long. CDR3 amino acids: CASSWDRGMNTEAFF. The CDR3 coding sequence is TGTGCCAGCAGCTGGGACAGGGGCATGAACACTGAAGCTTTCTTT.

The rearrangement uses TRBV7-2 and TRBJ2-7; TRBD2 aligns across 7 bases. The CDR3 has 14 amino acids. J lost 5 bases, V lost 2 bases, and 6 bases had no gene match. Germline CDR1 SGHTA, CDR2 FQGNSA. The CDR3 sequence: CASSLLRGWDEQYF. Here the CDR3 DNA reads TGTGCCAGCAGCTTACTGCGGGGGTGGGACGAGCAGTACTTC.

The chain carries TRBV11-3 and TRBJ2-1; TRBD2 matches at 7 bases. V trimming: 4 bases; J trimming: 7 bases; junction bases outside the gene matches: 4. This CDR3 has 13 residues. Per the germline V gene, CDR1 is SGHNT and CDR2 is YENEEA. The CDR3, as DNA: TGTGCCAGCAGCTCCCGACTAGCAAATGAGCAGTTCTTC. The encoded protein is CASSSRLANEQFF.

In its sample, this clone was seen a few times. CDR3 coding DNA: TGTGCCAGCAGCCAAAGCGGGGGCAATCAGCCCCAGCATTTT. Protein sequence: CASSQSGGNQPQHF. The rearrangement joins TRBV3-1 (or the pseudogene TRBV3-2) to TRBJ1-5; D not resolved. CDR1 LGHDT and CDR2 YNNKEL come from the germline V gene (reference sequence). Deletions cut 2 bases from V and 2 bases from J, with 7 bases between. This CDR3 is built from 14 residues.

The chain has TRBV27 and TRBJ2-1; D is unresolved. Per germline, CDR1 MNHEY and CDR2 SMNVEV (reference sequence). This CDR3 is built from 13 residues. Trimming removed 8 bases at V and 2 bases at J, with 10 bases between. The DNA for the CDR3 is TGTGCCAGCGCCGACAACGCCTACAATGAGCAGTTCTTC. It translates to CASADNAYNEQFF.

The rearrangement links TRBV27 to TRBJ1-1; possibly TRBD1 for D (5 bases). Germline V gives CDR1 MNHEY, CDR2 SMNVEV (reference sequence). V shed 6 bases and J shed 1 base, with 15 bases lying between them. This CDR3 contains 15 residues. Here the CDR3 reads CASRSGFVANTEAFF. In DNA form, the CDR3 reads TGTGCCAGCAGGTCAGGGTTTGTAGCGAACACTGAAGCTTTCTTT.

The chain carries TRBV7-9 and TRBJ1-4; TRBD1 aligns across 11 bases. Per germline, CDR1 SEHNR and CDR2 FQNEAQ (reference sequence). This CDR3 region has 13 residues. V lost 7 bases and J lost 11; bases outside the gene matches: 6. CDR3 residues: CASKSGTGGKLFF. The CDR3 nucleotides read TGTGCCAGCAAATCCGGGACAGGGGGGAAACTGTTTTTT.

The genes are TRBV5-5 and TRBJ2-1; 7 bases are a match to TRBD1. Germline V gene sequence: CDR1 SGHKS, CDR2 YYEKEE (reference sequence). The J segment lost 9 bases and the V segment lost 5 bases, leaving 5 bases of the junction unmatched. The CDR3 has 12 amino acids. This chain's CDR3 is CASRRQGSEQFF. DNA of the CDR3: TGTGCCAGCAGGAGACAGGGTAGTGAGCAGTTCTTC.

The J gene is TRBJ1-2, the V gene TRBV4-1, with 9 bases lining up with TRBD1. This CDR3 comprises 14 residues. V was clipped by 5 bases and J by 7 bases; unmatched bases: 8. CDR1 and CDR2 from the germline V gene are MGHRA and YSYEKL. The CDR3: CASSNRDREVGYTF. CDR3 bases: TGCGCCAGCAGCAACCGGGACAGGGAGGTTGGCTACACCTTC.

The V gene is TRBV18, the J gene TRBJ2-1, with TRBD1 identical over 8 bases. Looked up from germline, CDR1 is KGHSH and CDR2 is LQKENI. With V trimmed by 6 bases and J by 7 bases, 20 bases remained unmatched. The CDR3 is 18 amino acids. CDR3 DNA sequence: TGTGCCAGCTCTTTGCAGGGGGCTTCGGCCAAGACAGAGAATGAGCAGTTCTTC. Protein product: CASSLQGASAKTENEQFF. Complete variable domain (other parts from reference TRBV18 and TRBJ2-1): NAGVMQNPRHLVRRRGQEARLRCSPMKGHSHVYWYRQLPEEGLKFMVYLQKENIIDESGMPKERFSAEFPKEGPSILRIQQVVRGDSAAYFCASSLQGASAKTENEQFFGPGTRLTVL.

This rearrangement joins TRBV5-1 to TRBJ2-7; TRBD2 matches at 7 bases. The germline CDR1 and CDR2 sequences are SGHRS and YFSETQ. V shed 6 bases and J 3 bases; nucleotides not matched to a gene: 12. The CDR3 is 15 residues long. CDR3 loop: CASKKGQGGVYEQYF. CDR3 nucleotides: TGCGCCAGCAAAAAAGGGCAGGGAGGGGTCTACGAGCAGTACTTC.

This sequence joins TRBV28 and TRBJ1-5; TRBD1 matches at 9 bases. Germline CDR1 and CDR2: MDHEN and SYDVKM. The CDR3 extends over 15 amino acids. Trimming took 5 bases from V and 4 from J; bases not matched to a gene: 6. The CDR3 region has the DNA TGTGCCAGCAGTGTCACGACAGGGGGTAATCAGCCCCAGCATTTT. Translation: CASSVTTGGNQPQHF.

The V and J genes are TRBV5-1 and TRBJ2-3; D is undetermined. V was cut by 3 bases and J by 5 bases, with 7 bases left in between. This CDR3 comprises 12 residues. Germline CDR1 SGHRS, CDR2 YFSETQ. DNA for the CDR3: TGCGCCAGCAGCTCGCTAAAAGATACGCAGTATTTT. As protein: CASSSLKDTQYF.

This clone appeared a few times. The rearrangement joins TRBV4-1 to TRBJ1-5; D is unclear. V was trimmed by 1 base and J by 7 bases, leaving 8 bases between them. The CDR3 is 13 residues long. Germline loops: CDR1 MGHRA, CDR2 YSYEKL. The CDR3 sequence is CASSQGPTQPQHF. In nucleotides, the CDR3 is TGCGCCAGCAGCCAAGGGCCCACACAGCCCCAGCATTTT.

The V gene is TRBV4-1, the J gene TRBJ2-1, with 9 bases aligning to TRBD2. Germline-derived CDR1 and CDR2 are MGHRA and YSYEKL. The CDR3 is made up of 14 amino acids. The J segment lost 10 bases and the V segment lost 1 base, leaving 5 bases of the junction unmatched. CDR3 in DNA: TGCGCCAGCAGCCAAGGGGGACTAGCTTTAGAGCAGTTCTTC. Amino acids: CASSQGGLALEQFF.

The genes are TRBV6-1 and TRBJ2-7; TRBD2 matches at 7 bases. The CDR3 sequence is 16 residues long. Germline-derived CDR1 and CDR2 are MNHNS and SASEGT. Trimming cost V 0 bases and J 2 bases; bases outside gene matches: 7. CDR3 in amino acids: CASSEAKTSATYEQYF. The CDR3 nucleotides read TGTGCCAGCAGTGAAGCGAAAACTAGCGCTACCTACGAGCAGTACTTC.